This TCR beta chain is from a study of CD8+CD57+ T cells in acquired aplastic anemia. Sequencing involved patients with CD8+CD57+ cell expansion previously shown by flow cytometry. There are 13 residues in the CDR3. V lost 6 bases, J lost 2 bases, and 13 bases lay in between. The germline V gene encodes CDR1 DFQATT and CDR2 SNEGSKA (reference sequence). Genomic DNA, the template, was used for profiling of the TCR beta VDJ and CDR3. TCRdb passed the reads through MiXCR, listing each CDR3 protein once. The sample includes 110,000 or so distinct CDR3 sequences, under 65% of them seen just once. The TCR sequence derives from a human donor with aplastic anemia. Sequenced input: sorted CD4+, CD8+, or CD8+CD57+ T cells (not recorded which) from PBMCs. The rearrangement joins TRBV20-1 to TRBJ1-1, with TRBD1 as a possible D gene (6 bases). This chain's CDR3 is CSARRTANTEAFF. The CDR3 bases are TGCAGTGCCAGACGGACAGCTAACACTGAAGCTTTCTTT.